A selection of T cell receptor beta chains follows, all from one sample in a study of blood T cell repertoires in COVID-19. Assay used: immunoSEQ multiplex PCR; TCRdb lists only in-frame clones, some missing. The sample lists about 170,000 clones, about four fifths occurring once. The sample taken for sequencing was peripheral blood. The receptors shown here come from a man between 65 and 85 years old with active or convalescent COVID-19. Each CDR3 is given with its conserved first and last residue. D genes are given only for firm matches. Expanded clones are given a class, and other clones once, few, many or no size at all.

v_call	d_call	j_call	clone_size	cdr3_nt	cdr3_aa
TRBV7-2	TRBD1	TRBJ1-5	once	TGTGCCAGCAGCAGTCCTCAGGGGGGAGGCCAGCCCCAGCATTTT	CASSSPQGGGQPQHF
TRBV30	TRBD2	TRBJ2-2	NA	TGTGCCTGGTCCGGGGGACTAGCGGCCACCGGGGAGCTGTTTTTT	CAWSGGLAATGELFF
TRBV6-6	TRBD1	TRBJ1-4	NA	TGTGCCAGCACCCCAGGCAGGGGGTTAACTAATGAAAAACTGTTTTTT	CASTPGRGLTNEKLFF
TRBV7-2	NA	TRBJ1-4	NA	TGTGCCAGCAGCTTCGGCGGAGAAAAACTGTTTTTT	CASSFGGEKLFF
TRBV9	TRBD1	TRBJ1-3	NA	TGTGCCAGCAGCTTCTACCCGGACAGGGGCTCTGGAAACACCATATATTTT	CASSFYPDRGSGNTIYF
TRBV19	TRBD1	TRBJ1-1	NA	TGTGCCAGTAGTCAGGGACAGGGATACACTGAAGCTTTCTTT	CASSQGQGYTEAFF
TRBV9	NA	TRBJ1-1	once	TGTGCCAGCAGCACCCACGGGGGGCAGGCTGAAGCTTTCTTT	CASSTHGGQAEAFF
TRBV5-1	TRBD2	TRBJ2-7	NA	TGCGCCAGCAGCCCCGGGGGGGCTAGGACCCAGGTCGAGCAGTACTTC	CASSPGGARTQVEQYF
TRBV4-3	NA	TRBJ2-3	NA	TGCGCCAGCAGCCAAGAGGGGACTAGCACAGATACGCAGTATTTT	CASSQEGTSTDTQYF
TRBV30	NA	TRBJ1-5	NA	TGTGCCATAAAAAAACAGGGAATGAGCAATCAGCCCCAGCATTTT	CAIKKQGMSNQPQHF
TRBV2	NA	TRBJ1-5	NA	TGTGCCAGCACCTCCGGCCAGGGCGAAGGCAATCAGCCCCAGCATTTT	CASTSGQGEGNQPQHF
TRBV19	NA	TRBJ2-7	NA	TGTGCCAGTAGACCCCGCGGGGATACCTACGAGCAGTACTTC	CASRPRGDTYEQYF
TRBV4-3	NA	TRBJ2-2	few	TGCGCCAGCAGCCAAGGGGTGGAGCGGCCGAACACCGGGGAGCTGTTTTTT	CASSQGVERPNTGELFF
TRBV7-9	TRBD1	TRBJ1-1	few	TGTGCCAGCAGCTCTTCCGGGACAGAGAATGAAGCTTTCTTT	CASSSSGTENEAFF
TRBV4-3	NA	TRBJ2-1	NA	TGCGCCAGCAGCCAAGAAGGGGTGATGGGTTTGGGCGAGCAGTTCTTC	CASSQEGVMGLGEQFF
TRBV7-9	TRBD1	TRBJ2-2	NA	TGTGCCAGCCCAAAAAAGGACAGGGAGGAAACCGGGGAGCTGTTTTTT	CASPKKDREETGELFF
TRBV19	NA	TRBJ1-5	few	TGTGCCAGTATCCCGACAGGCGGGTATAGCAATCAGCCCCAGCATTTT	CASIPTGGYSNQPQHF
TRBV11-2	NA	TRBJ1-5	NA	TGTGCCAGCTCCATTCAGAATAGCAATCAGCCCCAGCATTTT	CASSIQNSNQPQHF
TRBV19	TRBD1	TRBJ1-2	few	TGTGCCAGTAGTTCCCGGGACAGGGAAAAGGGTGGCTACACCTTC	CASSSRDREKGGYTF
TRBV7-3	TRBD1	TRBJ2-2	NA	TGTGCCAGCAGCCCCAGCCGCACAGGGGACAGGGAGCTGTTTTTT	CASSPSRTGDRELFF
TRBV7-9	NA	TRBJ2-2	NA	TGTGCCAGCAGCCCGGTGGGGGCAGGCACCGGGGAGCTGTTTTTT	CASSPVGAGTGELFF
TRBV9	NA	TRBJ2-4	NA	TGTGCCAGCAGCGTAGCTAGTGGAAACATTCAGTACTTC	CASSVASGNIQYF
TRBV27	TRBD1	TRBJ1-2	NA	TGTGCCAGCAGTCCTGACAGGGACAACTATGGCTACACCTTC	CASSPDRDNYGYTF
TRBV13	NA	TRBJ2-7	NA	TGTGCCAGCAGCTTCAAGGACAGAGCCTACGAGCAGTACTTC	CASSFKDRAYEQYF
TRBV18	TRBD1	TRBJ2-7	NA	TGTGCCAGCTCACGGGACAGGGGGTCCTACGAGCAGTACTTC	CASSRDRGSYEQYF
TRBV27	TRBD1	TRBJ1-5	few	TGTGCCAGCAGTTTAAATACAGGGGGTAGCAATCAGCCCCAGCATTTT	CASSLNTGGSNQPQHF
TRBV11-3	NA	TRBJ2-1	NA	TGTGCCAGCAGCTTTAGAGGGAGAGCTAACAATGAGCAGTTCTTC	CASSFRGRANNEQFF
TRBV5-1	NA	TRBJ1-1	NA	TGCGCCAGCAGCTTGCTAGGGGTGAACACTGAAGCTTTCTTT	CASSLLGVNTEAFF
TRBV7-2	TRBD2	TRBJ2-5	NA	TGTGCCAGCAGCTTAGCCGTAACTAGCGTCGAGACCCAGTACTTC	CASSLAVTSVETQYF
TRBV5-8	TRBD1	TRBJ1-2	NA	TGTGCCAGCAGCCCGGGGACAGGGAAAGACTATGGCTACACCTTC	CASSPGTGKDYGYTF
TRBV6-5	TRBD1	TRBJ1-2	NA	TGTGCCAGCAGCGGACAGGGCGGCTATGGCTACACCTTC	CASSGQGGYGYTF
TRBV9	TRBD2	TRBJ2-1	NA	TGTGCCAGCAGTGCGAGCGGGAGAGGGGACAATGAGCAGTTCTTC	CASSASGRGDNEQFF
TRBV18	NA	TRBJ1-4	NA	TGTGCCAGCTCACCAGTCAGGGTATCAACTAATGAAAAACTGTTTTTT	CASSPVRVSTNEKLFF
TRBV28	NA	TRBJ1-2	NA	TGTGCCAGCAGTCGTCAGGGTTATGGCTACACCTTC	CASSRQGYGYTF
TRBV7-2	NA	TRBJ2-6	NA	TGTGCCAGCAGCTTATATTCTGGGGCCAACGTCCTGACTTTC	CASSLYSGANVLTF
TRBV4-1	TRBD1	TRBJ1-4	NA	TGCGCCAGCAGCCAAGCGGACAGGGAAAAACTGTTTTTT	CASSQADREKLFF
TRBV5-1	TRBD2	TRBJ2-1	NA	TGCGCCAGCAGCTTGGGGACTAGCGGGGCCAGCTCCTACAATGAGCAGTTCTTC	CASSLGTSGASSYNEQFF
TRBV18	TRBD1	TRBJ1-2	NA	TGTGCCAGCTCACCACAGGGACAGGGGGCAAGCTATGGCTACACCTTC	CASSPQGQGASYGYTF
TRBV5-4	NA	TRBJ2-3	NA	TGTGCCAGCAGCTTGTGGCAGGGTTATAGAGATACGCAGTATTTT	CASSLWQGYRDTQYF
TRBV24-1	NA	TRBJ1-4	NA	TGTGCCACCAGCGACGCTAGAGGGGGAACTAATGAAAAACTGTTTTTT	CATSDARGGTNEKLFF
TRBV29-1	NA	TRBJ2-2	NA	TGCAGCGCCGGATCTTCGACAGACACCGGGGAGCTGTTTTTT	CSAGSSTDTGELFF
TRBV4-3	TRBD1	TRBJ1-4	NA	TGCGCCAGCAGCCCGACAGGGGTTAACGAAAAACTGTTTTTT	CASSPTGVNEKLFF
TRBV3-1/TRBV3-2	NA	TRBJ1-1	NA	TGTGCCAGCAGCTTTCTATCCGGACAGGAAGCTTTCTTT	CASSFLSGQEAFF
TRBV5-1	NA	TRBJ2-6	NA	TGCGCCAGCAGCGCCCCGGGATACTCTGGGGCCAACGTCCTGACTTTC	CASSAPGYSGANVLTF
TRBV6-1	TRBD1	TRBJ1-5	NA	TGTGCCAGCAGTGCCGGGACAGGGGAGCCGGTAAGCAATCAGCCCCAGCATTTT	CASSAGTGEPVSNQPQHF
TRBV24-1	NA	TRBJ2-6	NA	TGTGCCACCAGTGATGGGACATCTGGGGCCAACGTCCTGACTTTC	CATSDGTSGANVLTF